This T cell receptor (beta chain) was obtained from a study of blood T cell repertoires in COVID-19. Overall study: There were acute and convalescent COVID-19 samples, and they came from the United States, Italy and Spain. The analysed material was cDNA or gDNA that came from T cells, B-cell-depleted T cells, or PBMCs.

Original handling: Researchers report that nucleated cell counts were estimated from reference gene primer amplification. Sequencing was performed with immunoSEQ multiplex PCR; in TCRdb, only in-frame clones are kept and a portion is missing. D and trimming were read from the DNA, whereas the V and J calls and clone size are those reported in that table. The profile covers more than 45,000 clones, with roughly 87% appearing a single time and around 15% taken by the ten largest. This CDR3 has 13 residues. The V end was cut by 3 bases, the J end by 1 base, with 6 bases between. CDR1 is MNHNS, CDR2 SASEGT, per germline.

The sequencing input was peripheral blood. This chain uses TRBV6-1 with TRBJ1-1, with D unresolved. The clonotype originates from a human donor with active COVID-19. The donor label of this sample is uncertain. The CDR3 coding sequence is TGTGCCAGCAGTGACACAGCGAACACTGAAGCTTTCTTT. This codes for CASSDTANTEAFF.